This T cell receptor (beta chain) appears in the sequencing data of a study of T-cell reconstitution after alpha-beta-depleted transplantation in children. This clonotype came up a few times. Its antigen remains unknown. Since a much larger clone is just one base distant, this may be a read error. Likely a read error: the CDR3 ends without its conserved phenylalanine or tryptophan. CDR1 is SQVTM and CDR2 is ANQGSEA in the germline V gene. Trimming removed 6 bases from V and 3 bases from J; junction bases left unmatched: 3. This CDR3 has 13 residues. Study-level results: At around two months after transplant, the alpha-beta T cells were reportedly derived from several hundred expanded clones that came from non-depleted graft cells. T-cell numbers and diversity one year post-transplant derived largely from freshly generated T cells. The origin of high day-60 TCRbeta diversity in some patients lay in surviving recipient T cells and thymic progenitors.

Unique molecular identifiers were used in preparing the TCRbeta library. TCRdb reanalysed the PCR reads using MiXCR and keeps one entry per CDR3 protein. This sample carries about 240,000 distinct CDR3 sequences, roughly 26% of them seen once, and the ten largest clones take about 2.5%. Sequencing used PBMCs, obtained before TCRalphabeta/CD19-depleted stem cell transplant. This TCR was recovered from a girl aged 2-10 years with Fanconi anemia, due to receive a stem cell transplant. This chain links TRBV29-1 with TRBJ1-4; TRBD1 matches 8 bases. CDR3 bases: TGCAGCGTCCAGGGGGCGGCTAATGAAAAACTGTTTTAT. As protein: CSVQGAANEKLFY.